These 20 T cell receptor beta chains were sequenced from one sample in a study of blood T cells in healthy people across ages. A J-beta primer mix and a sample-barcoded 5' primer were used in a second PCR of roughly 7 to 12 cycles. Each CDR3 protein is one row after TCRdb ran MiXCR on the 5' RACE reads. There are roughly 1.7 million distinct CDR3 sequences in the sample; roughly 32% occur only once, and approximately 11% lies in the top ten. Sequencing was performed on blood. The receptors derive from a woman aged 25 to 39 in good health.

In its sample, this clonotype was seen many times. The chain links TRBV10-3 to TRBJ1-1; D gene uncertain. Per the germline V gene, CDR1 is ENHRY and CDR2 is SYGVKD. The ends were cut back, 10 bases at V and 4 bases at J, with 10 bases in the middle. The CDR3 loop spans 11 amino acids. The CDR3 DNA reads TGTGCCACCCGTGAGGGCACTGAAGCTTTCTTT. Translated, it gives CATREGTEAFF.

V and J are TRBV28 and TRBJ2-7; D is uncertain. This CDR3 comprises 13 residues. V was trimmed by 7 bases and J by 1 base, leaving 11 bases between them. Germline assignment: CDR1 MDHEN and CDR2 SYDVKM. Here the CDR3 reads CASTNPPSYEQYF. CDR3 in DNA: TGTGCCAGCACCAACCCACCTTCCTACGAGCAGTACTTC.

V is TRBV7-8 and J is TRBJ2-1, with a possible D match to TRBD2 (6 bases). The V and J ends lost 8 bases and 4 bases respectively, with 18 bases between them. The CDR3 has 15 amino acids. Germline-derived CDR1 and CDR2 are SGHVS and FQNEAQ. Here the CDR3 reads CASGSGGGRYNEQFF. CDR3 coding DNA: TGTGCCAGCGGATCTGGTGGGGGGAGGTACAATGAGCAGTTCTTC.

The gene calls are TRBV7-9 and TRBJ2-7; no firm D call. The CDR3 spans 14 residues. CDR1 is SEHNR and CDR2 is FQNEAQ in the germline V gene (reference sequence). V shed 1 base and J shed 3 bases, with 10 bases lying between them. The DNA of the CDR3 is TGTGCCAGCAGCTTAGGCAGGCCCTTCTACGAGCAGTACTTC. As protein: CASSLGRPFYEQYF.

The rearrangement joins TRBV7-3 to TRBJ2-1; D possibly corresponds to TRBD1 (6 bases). The germline gives CDR1 SGHTA, CDR2 FQGTGA. This CDR3 is built from 15 residues. Trimming pared 6 bases from V and 0 bases from J, leaving 12 bases between. The CDR3 protein is CASSPQGRSYNEQFF. CDR3 bases: TGTGCCAGCAGTCCACAGGGCCGCTCCTACAATGAGCAGTTCTTC.

There are a few counts of this clonotype. The genes are TRBV10-3 and TRBJ2-7, with 7 bases aligning to TRBD2. Germline-derived CDR1 and CDR2 are ENHRY and SYGVKD. The CDR3 runs 15 residues. Trimming at V came to 5 bases and at J to 5 bases, leaving 12 bases not matched to a gene. CDR3 amino acids: CAISPGGVSPDEQYF. CDR3 coding DNA: TGTGCCATCAGTCCGGGAGGAGTCTCCCCGGACGAGCAGTACTTC.

The V call is TRBV20-1, the J call TRBJ2-7; the D gene is possibly TRBD2 (6 bases). The J call is doubtful: the DNA matches TRBJ2-5 better. The V gene's germline CDR1 is DFQATT and CDR2 SNEGSKA (reference sequence). This CDR3 contains 14 residues. The CDR3 sequence: CSARFLGLAETQYF. For the CDR3, the DNA is TGCAGTGCTAGGTTTCTAGGGCTAGCGGAGACCCAGTACTTC.

The chain uses TRBV6-6 and TRBJ1-1; no clear D gene. Germline V lookup: CDR1 MNHNY, CDR2 SVGAGI (reference sequence). V lost 4 bases, J lost 4 bases, and 10 bases lay in between. There are 13 residues in the CDR3. CDR3 sequence: CASSLRYGTEAFF. CDR3 coding DNA: TGTGCCAGCAGTTTGCGCTATGGCACTGAAGCTTTCTTT.

This clonotype is a singleton in its sample. The gene calls are TRBV6-2 or TRBV6-3 and TRBJ2-3; 7 bases agree with TRBD2. Trimming at V came to 2 bases and at J to 4 bases, leaving 15 bases not matched to a gene. This CDR3 has 18 amino acids. Germline CDR1 reads MNHEY; CDR2 reads SVGEGT. The CDR3 bases are TGTGCCAGCAGTTACCCCTCCGGCGGAGCGGGGAAATCAGATACGCAGTATTTT. Protein: CASSYPSGGAGKSDTQYF.

The CDR3 is CASSVVDSGANVLTF. CDR3 coding DNA: TGTGCCAGCAGCGTAGTAGACTCTGGGGCCAACGTCCTGACTTTC. This chain links TRBV9 with TRBJ2-6; D unresolved. Per the germline V gene, CDR1 is SGDLS and CDR2 is YYNGEE. The CDR3 is 15 residues long. V dropped 0 bases and J dropped 0 bases, with 4 bases sitting between them.

Concerning this clonotype: A much larger clonotype is one base distant, so this may be a read error. The rearrangement joins TRBV6-4 to TRBJ2-1; D is unclear. Germline V gene data show CDR1 as MRHNA and CDR2 as SNTAGT. This CDR3 comprises 13 residues. The CDR3 DNA follows: TGTGCCAGCGGTGAGCAGGAGTTCGCTGAGCAGTTCTTC. Its translation is CASGEQEFAEQFF.

The table lists this clonotype with a few counts. The chain combines TRBV6-1 with TRBJ2-4, with D possibly being TRBD1 or TRBD2 (6 bases each). V gave up 7 bases and J gave up 8 bases, with 27 bases separating them. This CDR3 is 17 amino acids long. Germline V lookup: CDR1 MNHNS, CDR2 SASEGT. The CDR3 DNA is TGTGCCAGCACGATCAGGGGCCTAGCGAACCCAGGGTACATTCAGTACTTC. Encoded protein: CASTIRGLANPGYIQYF.

In its sample, this clonotype was seen a few times. The gene calls are TRBV20-1 and TRBJ2-5, with 7 bases fitting TRBD2. V lost 6 bases, J lost 3 bases, and 19 bases stayed unmatched. The CDR3 totals 17 residues. The germline gives CDR1 DFQATT, CDR2 SNEGSKA (reference sequence). The CDR3 DNA reads as TGCAGTGCCGCCGGGACTACCGAGATAGATGGGGAAGAGACCCAGTACTTC. Translating it yields CSAAGTTEIDGEETQYF.

This clonotype was observed a few times. The chain employs TRBV2 and TRBJ2-7; TRBD1 is a possible D gene (6 bases). The V gene lost 1 base and the J gene lost 3 bases, with 10 bases spanning the gap. The CDR3 loop spans 14 amino acids. Germline values: CDR1 SNHLY, CDR2 FYNNEI. The DNA of the CDR3 is TGTGCCAGCAGTGAAGGGGACATGCTCTACGAGCAGTACTTC. It yields the protein CASSEGDMLYEQYF. The full variable domain, completed using reference TRBV2 and TRBJ2-7, is EPEVTQTPSHQVTQMGQEVILRCVPISNHLYFYWYRQILGQKVEFLVSFYNNEISEKSEIFDDQFSVERPDGSNFTLKIRSTKLEDSAMYFCASSEGDMLYEQYFGPGTRLTVT.

The J gene is TRBJ2-1, the V gene TRBV5-1; D gene unclear. The V end was cut by 3 bases, the J end by 6 bases, with 10 bases between. The germline V gene encodes CDR1 SGHRS and CDR2 YFSETQ. The CDR3 is 13 residues long. CDR3: CASSSAEVNEQFF. CDR3 DNA sequence: TGCGCCAGCAGCTCGGCCGAGGTCAATGAGCAGTTCTTC.

The V and J genes are TRBV29-1 and TRBJ2-5; D gene unclear. The germline V gene has CDR1 SQVTM and CDR2 ANQGSEA. V was pared by 6 bases and J by 13 bases, with 15 bases between. This CDR3 region has 10 residues. CDR3 amino acids: CSVRVNKWYF. CDR3 DNA sequence: TGCAGCGTCCGGGTAAACAAGTGGTACTTC.

The table lists this clonotype with a few counts. V gene TRBV25-1 combines with J gene TRBJ2-5, with 7 positions matching TRBD2. Germline V gene data show CDR1 as MGHDK and CDR2 as SYGVNS. The CDR3 is made up of 14 amino acids. V lost 6 bases and J lost 2; bases outside the gene matches: 6. The CDR3: CASRGGSGQETQYF. DNA of the CDR3: TGTGCCAGCAGGGGGGGGAGTGGACAAGAGACCCAGTACTTC.

This chain uses TRBV5-6 with TRBJ2-5; 9 bases align to TRBD1. This CDR3 comprises 14 residues. The V segment lost 3 bases and the J segment 11 bases; nucleotides outside the gene matches: 11. The germline V gene encodes CDR1 SGHDT and CDR2 YYEEEE. The CDR3 region has the DNA TGTGCCAGCAGCTGGGGGACAGGGTTAAGGGAGCAGTACTTC. Translating it yields CASSWGTGLREQYF.

The table lists this clonotype with a few counts. This sequence joins TRBV5-1 and TRBJ2-7; no definite D call. Per germline, CDR1 SGHRS and CDR2 YFSETQ. V dropped 8 bases and J dropped 0 bases, with 21 bases sitting between them. This CDR3 spans 16 amino acids. This chain's CDR3 is CASSPDSKLSSYEQYF. DNA for the CDR3: TGCGCCAGTTCCCCCGACTCGAAATTAAGCTCCTACGAGCAGTACTTC.

The chain links TRBV4-1 to TRBJ2-7; 13 bases line up with TRBD2. V shed 1 base, J shed 5 bases, and the junction held 11 bases outside the gene matches. CDR1 is MGHRA, CDR2 YSYEKL, per germline. This CDR3 contains 18 residues. The CDR3 reads CASSQGRLLAGGSHEQYF. The CDR3 nucleotides read TGCGCCAGCAGCCAAGGGAGGTTACTAGCGGGAGGGAGCCACGAGCAGTACTTC.